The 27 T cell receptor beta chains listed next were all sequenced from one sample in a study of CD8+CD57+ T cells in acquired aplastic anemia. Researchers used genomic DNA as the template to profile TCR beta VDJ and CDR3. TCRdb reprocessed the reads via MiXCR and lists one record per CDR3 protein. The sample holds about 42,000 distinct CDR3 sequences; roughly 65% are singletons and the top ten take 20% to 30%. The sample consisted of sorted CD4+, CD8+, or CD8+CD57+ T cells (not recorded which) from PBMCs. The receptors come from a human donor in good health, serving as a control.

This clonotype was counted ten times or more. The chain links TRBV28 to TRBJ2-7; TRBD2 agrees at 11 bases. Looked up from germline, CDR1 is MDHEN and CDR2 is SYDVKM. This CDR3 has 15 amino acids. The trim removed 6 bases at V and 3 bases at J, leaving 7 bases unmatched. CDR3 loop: CASSPLAGGYYEQYF. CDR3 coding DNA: TGTGCCAGCAGCCCCTTAGCGGGGGGGTACTACGAGCAGTACTTC.

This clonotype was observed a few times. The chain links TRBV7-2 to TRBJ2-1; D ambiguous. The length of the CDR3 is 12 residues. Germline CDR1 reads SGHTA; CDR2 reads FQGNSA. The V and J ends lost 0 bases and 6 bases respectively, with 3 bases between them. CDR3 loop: CASSLASNEQFF. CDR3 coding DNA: TGTGCCAGCAGCTTAGCGAGCAATGAGCAGTTCTTC.

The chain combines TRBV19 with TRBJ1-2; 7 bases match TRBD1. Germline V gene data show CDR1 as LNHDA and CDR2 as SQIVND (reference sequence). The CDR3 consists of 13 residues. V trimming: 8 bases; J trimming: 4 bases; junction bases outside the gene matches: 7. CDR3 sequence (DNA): TGTGCCAGTGGGGACAGCTATTCCTATGGCTACACCTTC. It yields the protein CASGDSYSYGYTF.

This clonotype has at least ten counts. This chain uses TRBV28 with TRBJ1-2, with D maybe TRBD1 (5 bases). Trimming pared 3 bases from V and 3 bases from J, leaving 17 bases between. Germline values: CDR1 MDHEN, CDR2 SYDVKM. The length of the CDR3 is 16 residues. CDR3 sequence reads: CASSLIPQGSDYGYTF. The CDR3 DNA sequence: TGTGCCAGCAGTTTGATTCCGCAGGGCTCGGACTATGGCTACACCTTC.

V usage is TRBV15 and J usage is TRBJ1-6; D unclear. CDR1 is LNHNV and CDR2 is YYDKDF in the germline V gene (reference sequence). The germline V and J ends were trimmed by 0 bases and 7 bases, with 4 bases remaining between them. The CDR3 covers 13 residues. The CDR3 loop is CATSREANSPLHF. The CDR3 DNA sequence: TGTGCCACCAGCAGAGAGGCAAATTCACCCCTCCACTTT.

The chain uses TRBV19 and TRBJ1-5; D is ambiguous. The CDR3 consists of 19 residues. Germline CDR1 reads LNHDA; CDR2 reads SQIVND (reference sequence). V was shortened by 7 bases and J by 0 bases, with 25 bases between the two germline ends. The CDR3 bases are TGTGCCAGTAAGGTGGAAGGTGTCAGCACATTAACTAGCAATCAGCCCCAGCATTTT. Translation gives CASKVEGVSTLTSNQPQHF.

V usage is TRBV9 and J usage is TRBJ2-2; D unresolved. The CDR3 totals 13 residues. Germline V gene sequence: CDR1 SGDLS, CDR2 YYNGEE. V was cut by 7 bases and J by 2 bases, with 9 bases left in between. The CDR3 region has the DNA TGTGCCAGCTCCGGGCCCAACACCGGGGAGCTGTTTTTT. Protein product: CASSGPNTGELFF.

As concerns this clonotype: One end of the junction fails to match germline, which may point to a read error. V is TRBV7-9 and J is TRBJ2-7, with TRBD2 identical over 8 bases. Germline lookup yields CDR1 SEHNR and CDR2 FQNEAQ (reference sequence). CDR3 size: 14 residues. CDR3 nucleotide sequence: TGTGCCAGCAGCCTAGCGGGCCTAACCTACGAGCAGTACTTC. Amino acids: CASSLAGLTYEQYF.

CDR3 sequence reads: CASSDQQGRKYF. The CDR3 DNA follows: TGTGCCAGCAGTGACCAACAGGGAAGGAAGTACTTC. This chain uses TRBV2 with TRBJ2-7; possible D gene TRBD1, 6 bases. Trimming removed 3 bases at V and 11 bases at J, with 14 bases between. Germline CDR1 reads SNHLY; CDR2 reads FYNNEI. This CDR3 region has 12 residues.

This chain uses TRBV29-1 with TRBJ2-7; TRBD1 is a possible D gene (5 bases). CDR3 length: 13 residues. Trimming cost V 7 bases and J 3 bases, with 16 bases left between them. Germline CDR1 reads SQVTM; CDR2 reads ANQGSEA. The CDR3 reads CSARSQGIYEQYF. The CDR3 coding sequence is TGCAGCGCCAGAAGCCAGGGTATCTACGAGCAGTACTTC.

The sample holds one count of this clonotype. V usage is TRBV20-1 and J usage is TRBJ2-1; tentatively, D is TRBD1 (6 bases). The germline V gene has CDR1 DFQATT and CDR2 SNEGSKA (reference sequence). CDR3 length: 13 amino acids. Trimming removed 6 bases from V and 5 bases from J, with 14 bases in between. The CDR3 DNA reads TGCAGTGCCGCCGGGACACCTAACAATGAGCAGTTCTTC. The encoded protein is CSAAGTPNNEQFF.

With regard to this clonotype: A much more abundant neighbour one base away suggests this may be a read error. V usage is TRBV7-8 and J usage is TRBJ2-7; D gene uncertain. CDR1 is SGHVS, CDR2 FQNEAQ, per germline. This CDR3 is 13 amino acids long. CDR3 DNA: TGTGCCGGCAGCTTGGGTCAAGCCTACGAGCAGTACTTC. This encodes CAGSLGQAYEQYF.

As DNA, the CDR3 is TGTGCCAGCGGGGAACAGCGCTCTGGGGCCAACGTCCTGACTTTC. This translates into CASGEQRSGANVLTF. The chain is built from TRBV2 and TRBJ2-6; D is unclear. The germline V gene encodes CDR1 SNHLY and CDR2 FYNNEI. The CDR3 is made up of 15 amino acids. The V end was cut by 8 bases, the J end by 0 bases, with 11 bases between.

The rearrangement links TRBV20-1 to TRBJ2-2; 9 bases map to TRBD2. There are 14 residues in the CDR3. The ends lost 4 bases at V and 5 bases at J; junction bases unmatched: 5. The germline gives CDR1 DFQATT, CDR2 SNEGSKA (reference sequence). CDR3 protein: CSATLAGRTGELFF. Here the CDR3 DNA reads TGCAGTGCTACTCTAGCGGGGAGGACCGGGGAGCTGTTTTTT.

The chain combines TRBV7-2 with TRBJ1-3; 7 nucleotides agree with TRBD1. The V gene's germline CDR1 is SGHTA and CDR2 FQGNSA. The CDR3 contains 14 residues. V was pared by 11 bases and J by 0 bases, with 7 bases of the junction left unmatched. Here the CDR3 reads CACKQGSSGNTIYF. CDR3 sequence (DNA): TGTGCCTGCAAACAGGGGAGCTCTGGAAACACCATATATTTT.

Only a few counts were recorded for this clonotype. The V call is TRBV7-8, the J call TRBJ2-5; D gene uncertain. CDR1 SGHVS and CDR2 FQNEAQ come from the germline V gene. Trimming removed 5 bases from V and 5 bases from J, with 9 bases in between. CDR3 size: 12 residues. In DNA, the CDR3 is TGTGCCAGCAGCCCCACCGGGGAGACCCAGTACTTC. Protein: CASSPTGETQYF.

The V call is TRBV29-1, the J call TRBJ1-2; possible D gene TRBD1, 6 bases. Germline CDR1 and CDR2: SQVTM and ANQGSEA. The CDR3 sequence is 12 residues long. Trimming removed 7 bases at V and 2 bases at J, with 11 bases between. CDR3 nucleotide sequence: TGCAGCGGGACAGAAACGAACTATGGCTACACCTTC. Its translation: CSGTETNYGYTF.

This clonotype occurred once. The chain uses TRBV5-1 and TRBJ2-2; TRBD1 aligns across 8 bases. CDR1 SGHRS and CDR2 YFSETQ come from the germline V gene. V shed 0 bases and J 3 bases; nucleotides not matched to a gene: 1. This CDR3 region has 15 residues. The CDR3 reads CASSLGTGYTGELFF. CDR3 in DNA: TGCGCCAGCAGCTTGGGGACAGGGTACACCGGGGAGCTGTTTTTT.

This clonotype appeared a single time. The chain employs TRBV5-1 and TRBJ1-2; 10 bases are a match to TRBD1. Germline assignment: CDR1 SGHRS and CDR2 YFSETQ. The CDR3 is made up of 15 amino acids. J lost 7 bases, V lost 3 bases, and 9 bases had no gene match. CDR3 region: CASSSAPTGGTGYTF. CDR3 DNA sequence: TGCGCCAGCAGCTCGGCCCCGACAGGGGGCACTGGCTACACCTTC. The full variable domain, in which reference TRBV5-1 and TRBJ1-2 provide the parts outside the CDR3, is KAGVTQTPRYLIKTRGQQVTLSCSPISGHRSVSWYQQTPGQGLQFLFEYFSETQRNKGNFPGRFSGRQFSNSRSEMNVSTLELGDSALYLCASSSAPTGGTGYTFGSGTRLTVV.

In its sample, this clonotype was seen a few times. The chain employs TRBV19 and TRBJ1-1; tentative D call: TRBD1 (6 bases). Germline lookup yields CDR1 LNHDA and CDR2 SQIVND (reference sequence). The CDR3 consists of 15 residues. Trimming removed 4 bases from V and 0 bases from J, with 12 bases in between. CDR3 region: CASSTGHPMNTEAFF. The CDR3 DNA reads TGTGCCAGTAGTACGGGACACCCGATGAACACTGAAGCTTTCTTT.

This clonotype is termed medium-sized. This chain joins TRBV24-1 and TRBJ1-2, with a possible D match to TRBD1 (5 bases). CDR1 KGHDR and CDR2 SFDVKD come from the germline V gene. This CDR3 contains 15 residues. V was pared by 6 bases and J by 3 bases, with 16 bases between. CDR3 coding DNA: TGTGCCACCAGTCCCACGGGGGGGAACCACTATGGCTACACCTTC. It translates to CATSPTGGNHYGYTF.

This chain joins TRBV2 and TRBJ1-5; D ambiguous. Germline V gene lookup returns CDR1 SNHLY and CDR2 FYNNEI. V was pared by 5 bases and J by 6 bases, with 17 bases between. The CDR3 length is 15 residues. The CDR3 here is CASSYKGPDFQPQHF. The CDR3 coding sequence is TGTGCCAGCAGTTATAAAGGGCCAGATTTTCAGCCCCAGCATTTT.

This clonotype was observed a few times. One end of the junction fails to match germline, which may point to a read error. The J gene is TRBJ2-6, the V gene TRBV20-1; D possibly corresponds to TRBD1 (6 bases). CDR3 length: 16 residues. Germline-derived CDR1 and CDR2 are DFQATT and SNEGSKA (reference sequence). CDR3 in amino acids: CSARLGQSSGANVLTF. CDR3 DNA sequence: TGCAGTGCTAGACTAGGACAGAGCTCTGGGGCCAACGTCCTGACCTTC.

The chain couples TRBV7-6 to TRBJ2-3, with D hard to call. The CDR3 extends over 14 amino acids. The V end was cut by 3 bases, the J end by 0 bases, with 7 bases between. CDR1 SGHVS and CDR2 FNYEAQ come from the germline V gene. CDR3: CASSLVDSTDTQYF. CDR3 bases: TGTGCCAGCAGCTTGGTCGATAGCACAGATACGCAGTATTTT.

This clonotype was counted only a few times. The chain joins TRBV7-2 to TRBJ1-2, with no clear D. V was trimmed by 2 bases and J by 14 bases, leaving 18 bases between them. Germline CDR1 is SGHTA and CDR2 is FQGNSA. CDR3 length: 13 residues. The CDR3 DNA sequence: TGTGCCAGCAGCTTATCCCAGTCGGTGGAGCGGACCTTC. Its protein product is CASSLSQSVERTF. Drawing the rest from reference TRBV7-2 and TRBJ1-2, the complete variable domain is GAGVSQSPSNKVTEKGKDVELRCDPISGHTALYWYRQSLGQGLEFLIYFQGNSAPDKSGLPSDRFSAERTGGSVSTLTIQRTQQEDSAVYLCASSLSQSVERTFGSGTRLTVV.

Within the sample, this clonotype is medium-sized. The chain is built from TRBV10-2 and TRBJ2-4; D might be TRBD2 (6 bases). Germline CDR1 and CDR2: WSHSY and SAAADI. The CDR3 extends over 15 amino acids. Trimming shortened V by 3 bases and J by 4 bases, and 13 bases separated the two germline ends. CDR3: CASSDLQRVKNIQYF. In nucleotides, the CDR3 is TGCGCCAGCAGTGATCTCCAGCGGGTAAAAAACATTCAGTACTTC.

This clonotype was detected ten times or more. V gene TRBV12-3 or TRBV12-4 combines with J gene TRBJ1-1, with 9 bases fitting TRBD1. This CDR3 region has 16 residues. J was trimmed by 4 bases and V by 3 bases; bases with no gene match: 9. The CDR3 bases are TGTGCCAGCAGTTTTGGGGTCAAGACAGGGGGCACTGAAGCTTTCTTT. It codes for CASSFGVKTGGTEAFF.